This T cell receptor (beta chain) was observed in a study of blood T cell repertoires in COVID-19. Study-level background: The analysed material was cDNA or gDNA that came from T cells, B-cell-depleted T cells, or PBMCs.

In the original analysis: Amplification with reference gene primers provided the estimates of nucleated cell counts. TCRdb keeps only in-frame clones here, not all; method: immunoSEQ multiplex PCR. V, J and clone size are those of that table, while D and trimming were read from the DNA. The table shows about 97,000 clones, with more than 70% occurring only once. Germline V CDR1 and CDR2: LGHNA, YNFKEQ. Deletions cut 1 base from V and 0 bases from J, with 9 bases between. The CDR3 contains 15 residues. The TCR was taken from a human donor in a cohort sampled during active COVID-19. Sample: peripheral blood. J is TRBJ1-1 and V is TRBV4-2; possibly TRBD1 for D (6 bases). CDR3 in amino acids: CASSQGDTLNTEAFF. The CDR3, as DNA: TGTGCCAGCAGCCAAGGGGACACCTTGAACACTGAAGCTTTCTTT.